The clone carrying this TCR beta chain has at least ten counts. The same CDR3 arises from other DNA sequences in this sample as well. Assay: immunoSEQ multiplex PCR; the TCRdb copy retains only in-frame clones and omits some. The table has around 470,000 clones, about 92% seen once. These data originate in a study of blood T cell repertoires in COVID-19. In the study overall: T cells, B-cell-depleted T cells, or PBMCs supplied cDNA or gDNA.

This CDR3 comprises 11 residues. The ends lost 3 bases at V and 7 bases at J; junction bases unmatched: 3. The germline V gene encodes CDR1 GTSNPN and CDR2 SVGIG (reference sequence). The study recruited people aged about 18 to 95 years across about two dozen US areas. Clinical histories supplied by participants themselves formed the basis of cohort assignment. Cohort 3 recovered donors had two negative PCRs, clearance, or symptom resolution. Sequencing used PBMCs or T cells enriched from blood (not recorded which). The TCR sequence derives from a man younger than 30 who had recovered from COVID-19. This sequence joins TRBV30 and TRBJ2-7; TRBD2 matches at 7 bases. CDR3 sequence reads: CAWSWGGEQYF. CDR3 coding DNA: TGTGCCTGGAGCTGGGGAGGGGAGCAGTACTTC.